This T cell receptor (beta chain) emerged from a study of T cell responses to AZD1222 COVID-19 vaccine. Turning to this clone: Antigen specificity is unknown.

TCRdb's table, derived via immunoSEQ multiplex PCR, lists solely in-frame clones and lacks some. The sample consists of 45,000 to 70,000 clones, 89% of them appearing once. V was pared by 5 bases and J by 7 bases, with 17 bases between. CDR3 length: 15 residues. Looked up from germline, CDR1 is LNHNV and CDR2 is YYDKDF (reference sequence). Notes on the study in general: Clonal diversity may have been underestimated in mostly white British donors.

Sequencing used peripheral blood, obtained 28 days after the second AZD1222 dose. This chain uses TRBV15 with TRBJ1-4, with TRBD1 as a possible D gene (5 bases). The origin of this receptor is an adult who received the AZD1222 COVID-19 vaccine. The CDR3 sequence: CATSLTAGVREKLFF. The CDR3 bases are TGTGCCACCAGCCTTACCGCGGGGGTTCGTGAAAAACTGTTTTTT.